These T cell receptor beta chains were read from a single sample in a study of blood T cell repertoires in COVID-19. The method was immunoSEQ multiplex PCR; TCRdb's version includes in-frame clones alone and lacks a portion of them. Of around 200,000 clones detected, about 84% appear once; the ten largest clones hold around 5.7%. Sequencing was performed on PBMCs or T cells enriched from blood (not recorded which). The receptor set was obtained from a man aged 35 to 55 with acute COVID-19. CDR3s include the opening cysteine and the closing phenylalanine or tryptophan. Each record gives: V gene, J gene, clone size, D gene, CDR3 DNA, CDR3 protein. A D gene is named only where the DNA matches it firmly. Expanded clones are given a class, and other clones once, few, many or no size at all.

v_gene: TRBV19; j_gene: TRBJ1-5; abundance: .; d_gene: .; CDR3nt: TGTGCCAGTAGTATAACCAGGGATGGACATCAGCCCCAGCATTTT; CDR3aa: CASSITRDGHQPQHF
v_gene: TRBV20-1; j_gene: TRBJ1-2; abundance: .; d_gene: .; CDR3nt: TGCAGTGCTAGTCCCCAGCTGGGCGGCTACACCTTC; CDR3aa: CSASPQLGGYTF
v_gene: TRBV2; j_gene: TRBJ2-5; abundance: .; d_gene: .; CDR3nt: TGTGCCAGCAGGGCGTGGGGCGGCCAAGAGACCCAGTACTTC; CDR3aa: CASRAWGGQETQYF
v_gene: TRBV19; j_gene: TRBJ2-7; abundance: .; d_gene: TRBD1; CDR3nt: TGTGCCACCGGACAGGGTGCGTACGAGCAGTACTTC; CDR3aa: CATGQGAYEQYF
v_gene: TRBV5-1; j_gene: TRBJ1-5; abundance: .; d_gene: TRBD1; CDR3nt: TGCGCCAGCAGCGCCGGGACAGATTGGAATCAGCCCCAGCATTTT; CDR3aa: CASSAGTDWNQPQHF
v_gene: TRBV7-2; j_gene: TRBJ2-1; abundance: once; d_gene: .; CDR3nt: TGTGCCAGCAGCTCCCTGTCTTTCCTTCAGCAGTTCTTC; CDR3aa: CASSSLSFLQQFF
v_gene: TRBV18; j_gene: TRBJ1-5; abundance: .; d_gene: .; CDR3nt: TGTGCCAGCCAACTGGACGGGGGAGAAGATCAGCCCCAGCATTTT; CDR3aa: CASQLDGGEDQPQHF
v_gene: TRBV5-5; j_gene: TRBJ2-7; abundance: .; d_gene: .; CDR3nt: TGTGCCAGCAGCTTGAAGCCAGGGATGGTGCAGTACTTC; CDR3aa: CASSLKPGMVQYF
v_gene: TRBV30; j_gene: TRBJ1-6; abundance: .; d_gene: .; CDR3nt: TGTGCGGCGGGAAGGATTAACTCACCCCTCCACTTT; CDR3aa: CAAGRINSPLHF
v_gene: TRBV9; j_gene: TRBJ2-1; abundance: .; d_gene: TRBD2; CDR3nt: TGTGCCAGCAGAGCCGGGACTAGCAGTCCTAGGCCCAATGAGCAGTTCTTC; CDR3aa: CASRAGTSSPRPNEQFF
v_gene: TRBV19; j_gene: TRBJ1-5; abundance: once; d_gene: .; CDR3nt: TGTGCCAGTAGTATTCGAGGGTCCGGGATCGGAAATCAGCCCCAGCATTTT; CDR3aa: CASSIRGSGIGNQPQHF
v_gene: TRBV5-1; j_gene: TRBJ2-6; abundance: .; d_gene: TRBD1; CDR3nt: TGCGCCAGCAGCCCTCGGGACAGAAGGTCTGGGGCCAACGTCCTGACTTTC; CDR3aa: CASSPRDRRSGANVLTF
v_gene: TRBV6-5; j_gene: TRBJ2-7; abundance: .; d_gene: TRBD2; CDR3nt: TGTGCCAGCAGTTACTTTAGCGGGACTAACTCCTACGAGCAGTACTTC; CDR3aa: CASSYFSGTNSYEQYF
v_gene: TRBV20-1; j_gene: TRBJ2-7; abundance: .; d_gene: TRBD2; CDR3nt: TGCAGTGCTAGTGTCCTAGCGGGAGGTTCCTACGAGCAGTACTTC; CDR3aa: CSASVLAGGSYEQYF
v_gene: TRBV25-1; j_gene: TRBJ1-5; abundance: .; d_gene: TRBD1; CDR3nt: TGTGCCAGCAGTGGGACAGGGGGAAATCAGCCCCAGCATTTT; CDR3aa: CASSGTGGNQPQHF
v_gene: TRBV5-1; j_gene: TRBJ1-4; abundance: .; d_gene: TRBD1; CDR3nt: TGCGCCAGCAGCTTGGCGGGGACAGGGGATGAAAAACTGTTTTTT; CDR3aa: CASSLAGTGDEKLFF
v_gene: TRBV5-6; j_gene: TRBJ1-2; abundance: .; d_gene: TRBD1; CDR3nt: TGTGCCAGCAGCCTCGACAGGGGAATGGGCTACACCTTC; CDR3aa: CASSLDRGMGYTF
v_gene: TRBV5-6; j_gene: TRBJ1-2; abundance: once; d_gene: .; CDR3nt: TGTGCCAGCAGCTTGTCGGGGTTATACTATGGCTACACCTTC; CDR3aa: CASSLSGLYYGYTF
v_gene: TRBV7-9; j_gene: TRBJ2-1; abundance: .; d_gene: TRBD1; CDR3nt: TGTGCCAGCAGCTTATGGAGACAGGGGCGGTATGAGCAGTTCTTC; CDR3aa: CASSLWRQGRYEQFF
v_gene: TRBV2; j_gene: TRBJ2-5; abundance: .; d_gene: TRBD1; CDR3nt: TGTGCCAGCAGTAAGGGACAGTCCCAAGAGACCCAGTACTTC; CDR3aa: CASSKGQSQETQYF
v_gene: TRBV11-2; j_gene: TRBJ2-7; abundance: .; d_gene: .; CDR3nt: TGTGCCAGCAGCTTAGGAGGTGCGGCTGCGTGGTACGAGCAGTACTTC; CDR3aa: CASSLGGAAAWYEQYF
v_gene: TRBV7-6; j_gene: TRBJ2-7; abundance: .; d_gene: TRBD2; CDR3nt: TGTGCCAGCAGTTCCGGGACTAGCGGGAGGTTCCCCCACGAGCAGTACTTC; CDR3aa: CASSSGTSGRFPHEQYF
v_gene: TRBV7-3; j_gene: TRBJ2-1; abundance: .; d_gene: TRBD2; CDR3nt: TGTGCCAGCAGCTCTATAGCGGGAGCCTACAATGAGCAGTTCTTC; CDR3aa: CASSSIAGAYNEQFF
v_gene: TRBV11-2; j_gene: TRBJ1-5; abundance: .; d_gene: .; CDR3nt: TGTGCCAGCAGCTCTACCCCCCCTGCGAAGCCCCAGCATTTT; CDR3aa: CASSSTPPAKPQHF
v_gene: TRBV27; j_gene: TRBJ1-6; abundance: once; d_gene: .; CDR3nt: TGTGCCACCCGGGGTGTATTCCCCTATAATTCACCCCTCCACTTT; CDR3aa: CATRGVFPYNSPLHF
v_gene: TRBV7-3; j_gene: TRBJ1-2; abundance: .; d_gene: .; CDR3nt: TGTGCCAGCAGCCCATCCGGGTTGCCGGGTACCTATGGCTACACCTTC; CDR3aa: CASSPSGLPGTYGYTF
v_gene: TRBV19; j_gene: TRBJ1-2; abundance: .; d_gene: TRBD1; CDR3nt: TGTGCCAGTAACCTGCGGACAGGCAATTCGGCTGGCTACACCTTC; CDR3aa: CASNLRTGNSAGYTF
v_gene: TRBV6-1; j_gene: TRBJ1-5; abundance: .; d_gene: TRBD1; CDR3nt: TGTGCCAGCAGTGAGGAAACAGGGGGTAATCAGCCCCAGCATTTT; CDR3aa: CASSEETGGNQPQHF
v_gene: TRBV5-4; j_gene: TRBJ1-1; abundance: .; d_gene: .; CDR3nt: TGTGCCAGCAGCTACGGGGGGACTGAAGCTTTCTTT; CDR3aa: CASSYGGTEAFF
v_gene: TRBV5-6; j_gene: TRBJ2-7; abundance: .; d_gene: TRBD2; CDR3nt: TGTGCCAGCAGCTTGGGTTCTAGCGGGAGGGGTCGGTACGAGCAGTACTTC; CDR3aa: CASSLGSSGRGRYEQYF
v_gene: TRBV6-5; j_gene: TRBJ2-7; abundance: .; d_gene: .; CDR3nt: TGTGCCAGCAGTTTTTCCCAGGGGTCCGAGCAGTACTTC; CDR3aa: CASSFSQGSEQYF
v_gene: TRBV2; j_gene: TRBJ1-5; abundance: few; d_gene: .; CDR3nt: TGTGCCAGCAGCTATAAAACGGTTCCCCAGCATTTT; CDR3aa: CASSYKTVPQHF
v_gene: TRBV19; j_gene: TRBJ2-7; abundance: .; d_gene: TRBD2; CDR3nt: TGTGCCAGTAGTTCCCGTTCTAGCGGGAGTCACGAGCAGTACTTC; CDR3aa: CASSSRSSGSHEQYF
v_gene: TRBV24-1; j_gene: TRBJ2-3; abundance: .; d_gene: .; CDR3nt: TGTGCCACCAGTGATCCGGTTACAGATACGCAGTATTTT; CDR3aa: CATSDPVTDTQYF